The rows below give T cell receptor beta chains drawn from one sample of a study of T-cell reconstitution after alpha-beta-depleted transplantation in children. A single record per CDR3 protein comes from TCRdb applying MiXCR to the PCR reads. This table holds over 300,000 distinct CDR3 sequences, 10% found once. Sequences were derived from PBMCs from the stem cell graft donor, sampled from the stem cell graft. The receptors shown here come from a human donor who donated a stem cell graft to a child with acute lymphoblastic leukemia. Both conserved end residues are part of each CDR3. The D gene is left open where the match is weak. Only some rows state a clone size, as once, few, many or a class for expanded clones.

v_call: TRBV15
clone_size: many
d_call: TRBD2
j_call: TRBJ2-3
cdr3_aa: CATARGLAGGTDTQYF
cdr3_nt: TGTGCCACCGCCCGGGGGCTAGCGGGAGGCACAGATACGCAGTATTTT

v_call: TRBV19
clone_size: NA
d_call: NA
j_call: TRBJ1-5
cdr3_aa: CASSIVGRSSNQPQHF
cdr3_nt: TGTGCCAGTAGTATAGTAGGGCGCAGTAGCAATCAGCCCCAGCATTTT

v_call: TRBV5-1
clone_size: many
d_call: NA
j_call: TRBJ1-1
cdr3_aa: CASSLTGSENTEAFF
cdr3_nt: TGCGCCAGCAGCTTAACAGGGTCTGAAAACACTGAAGCTTTCTTT

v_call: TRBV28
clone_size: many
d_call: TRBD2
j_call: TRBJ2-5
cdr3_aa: CASSLRTSGRGYETQYF
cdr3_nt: TGTGCCAGCAGTTTAAGGACTAGCGGGAGGGGGTACGAGACCCAGTACTTC

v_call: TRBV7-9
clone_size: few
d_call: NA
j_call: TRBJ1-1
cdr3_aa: CASSSPRTEAFF
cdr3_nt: TGTGCCAGCAGCTCTCCCCGGACTGAAGCTTTCTTT

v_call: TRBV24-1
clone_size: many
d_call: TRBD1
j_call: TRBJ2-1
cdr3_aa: CATSDADRALQGNEQFF
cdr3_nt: TGTGCCACCAGTGATGCTGACAGGGCACTACAGGGTAATGAGCAGTTCTTC

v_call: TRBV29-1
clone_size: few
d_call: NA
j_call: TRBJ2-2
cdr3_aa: CSGGGVTGELFF
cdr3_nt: TGCAGCGGCGGAGGGGTTACCGGGGAGCTGTTTTTT

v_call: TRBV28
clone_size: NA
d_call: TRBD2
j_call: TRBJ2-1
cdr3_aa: CASSQTSSQASLYVGEQFF
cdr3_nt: TGTGCCAGCAGTCAGACTAGCAGTCAGGCCTCATTATATGTGGGTGAGCAGTTCTTC

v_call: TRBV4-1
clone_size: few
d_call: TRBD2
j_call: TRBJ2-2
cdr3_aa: CASSQFGLAGGPGELFF
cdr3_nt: TGCGCCAGCAGCCAATTCGGACTAGCGGGAGGCCCCGGGGAGCTGTTTTTT

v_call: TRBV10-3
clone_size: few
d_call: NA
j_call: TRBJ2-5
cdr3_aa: CATRLQETQYF
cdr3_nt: TGTGCCACCCGCCTCCAAGAGACCCAGTACTTC

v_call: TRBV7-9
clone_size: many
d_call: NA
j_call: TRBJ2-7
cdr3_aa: CASSLEGGGSYEQYF
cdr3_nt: TGTGCCAGCAGCTTAGAAGGAGGGGGCTCCTACGAGCAGTACTTC

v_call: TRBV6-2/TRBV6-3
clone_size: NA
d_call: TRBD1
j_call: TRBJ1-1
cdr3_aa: CASSYGTGLNTEAFF
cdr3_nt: TGTGCCAGCAGTTACGGGACAGGTCTGAACACTGAAGCTTTCTTT

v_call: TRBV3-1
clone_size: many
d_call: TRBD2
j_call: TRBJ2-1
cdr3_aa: CASSPGLDAYNEQFF
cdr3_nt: TGTGCCAGCAGCCCCGGACTAGACGCCTACAATGAGCAGTTCTTC

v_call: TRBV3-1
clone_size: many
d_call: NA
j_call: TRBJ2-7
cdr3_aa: CASSQYLPLSGEQYF
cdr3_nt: TGTGCCAGCAGCCAATATCTTCCACTTTCTGGCGAGCAGTACTTC

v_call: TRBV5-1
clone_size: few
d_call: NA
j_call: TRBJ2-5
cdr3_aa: CASSLLGMLDETQYF
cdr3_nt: TGCGCCAGCAGCTTATTGGGGATGTTGGACGAGACCCAGTACTTC

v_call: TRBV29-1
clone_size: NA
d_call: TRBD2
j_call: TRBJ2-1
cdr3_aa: CSAAGTSGIENEQFF
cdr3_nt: TGCAGCGCCGCAGGGACTAGCGGGATTGAAAATGAGCAGTTCTTC

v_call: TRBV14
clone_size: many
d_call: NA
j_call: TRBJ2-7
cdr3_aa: CASSQVRGTLSYEQYF
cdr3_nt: TGTGCCAGCAGCCAAGTCCGGGGCACCCTCTCCTACGAGCAGTACTTC

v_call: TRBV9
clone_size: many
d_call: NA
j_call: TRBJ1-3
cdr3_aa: CASSGGDSGNTIYF
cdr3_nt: TGTGCCAGCAGCGGCGGAGACTCTGGAAACACCATATATTTT